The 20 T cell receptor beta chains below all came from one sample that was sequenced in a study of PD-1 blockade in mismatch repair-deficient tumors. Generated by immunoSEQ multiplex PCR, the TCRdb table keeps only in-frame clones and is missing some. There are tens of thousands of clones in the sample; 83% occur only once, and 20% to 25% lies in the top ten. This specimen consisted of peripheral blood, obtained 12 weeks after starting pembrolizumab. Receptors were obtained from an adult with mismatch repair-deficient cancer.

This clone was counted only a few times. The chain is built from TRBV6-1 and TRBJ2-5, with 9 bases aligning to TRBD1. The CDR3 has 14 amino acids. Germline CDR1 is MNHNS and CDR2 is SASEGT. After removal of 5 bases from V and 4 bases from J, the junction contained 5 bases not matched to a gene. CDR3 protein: CASSLRDRAETQYF. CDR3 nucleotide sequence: TGTGCCAGCAGTCTCCGGGACAGGGCAGAGACCCAGTACTTC.

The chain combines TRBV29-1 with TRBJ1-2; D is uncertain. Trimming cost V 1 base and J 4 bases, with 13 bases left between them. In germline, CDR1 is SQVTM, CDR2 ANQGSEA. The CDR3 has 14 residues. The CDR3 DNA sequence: TGCAGCGTTGAAGGTCCGGCTTACTCCTATGGCTACACCTTC. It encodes CSVEGPAYSYGYTF.

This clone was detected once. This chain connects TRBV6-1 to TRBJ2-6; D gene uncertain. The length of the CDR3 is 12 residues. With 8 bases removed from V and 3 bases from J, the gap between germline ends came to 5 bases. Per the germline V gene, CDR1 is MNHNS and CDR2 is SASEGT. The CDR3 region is CASLGGANVLTF. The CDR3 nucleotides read TGTGCCAGCTTAGGTGGGGCCAACGTCCTGACTTTC.

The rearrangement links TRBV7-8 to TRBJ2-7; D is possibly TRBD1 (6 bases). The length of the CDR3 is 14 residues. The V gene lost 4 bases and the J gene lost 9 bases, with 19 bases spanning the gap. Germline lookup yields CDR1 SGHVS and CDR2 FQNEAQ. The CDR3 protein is CASSSSGTPIGQYF. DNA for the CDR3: TGTGCCAGCAGCTCGTCCGGGACACCTATTGGGCAGTACTTC.

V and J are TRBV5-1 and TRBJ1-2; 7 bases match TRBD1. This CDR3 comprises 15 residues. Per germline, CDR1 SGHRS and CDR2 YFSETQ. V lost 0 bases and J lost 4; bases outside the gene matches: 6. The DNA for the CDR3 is TGCGCCAGCAGCTTGGTTCCGGGACAGTCCTATGGCTACACCTTC. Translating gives CASSLVPGQSYGYTF.

The DNA for the CDR3 is TGTGCCAGCAGCTTAGTTTTAGGAGCCCAAGAGACCCAGTACTTC. It specifies CASSLVLGAQETQYF. The chain employs TRBV11-1 and TRBJ2-5; the D is unclear. This CDR3 contains 15 residues. V was clipped by 1 base and J by 1 base, with 10 bases between them. In germline, CDR1 is SGHAT, CDR2 FQDESV (reference sequence).

CDR3 bases: TGTGCCAGCAGCACCCCAGCGGGGGACAATGAGCAGTTCTTC. Protein product: CASSTPAGDNEQFF. The V and J genes are TRBV21-1 and TRBJ2-1; TRBD2 is the table's D call and was not checked against the DNA. TRBV21-1 is a known pseudogene. This CDR3 contains 14 residues.

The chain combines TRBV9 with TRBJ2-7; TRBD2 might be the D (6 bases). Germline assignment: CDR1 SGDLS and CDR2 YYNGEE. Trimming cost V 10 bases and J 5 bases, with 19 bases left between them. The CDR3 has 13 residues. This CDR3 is CAGRGEHLHEQYF. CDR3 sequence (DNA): TGTGCCGGGCGGGGCGAGCACCTTCACGAGCAGTACTTC.

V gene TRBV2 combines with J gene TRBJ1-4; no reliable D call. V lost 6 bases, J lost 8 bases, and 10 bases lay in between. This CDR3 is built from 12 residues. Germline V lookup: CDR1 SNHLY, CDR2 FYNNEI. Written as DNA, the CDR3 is TGTGCCAGCAGGGTAGTACAGGAAAAACTGTTTTTT. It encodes CASRVVQEKLFF.

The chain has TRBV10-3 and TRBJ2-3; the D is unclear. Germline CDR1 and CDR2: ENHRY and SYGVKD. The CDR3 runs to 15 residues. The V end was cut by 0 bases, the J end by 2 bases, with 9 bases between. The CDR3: CAISESQFPTDTQYF. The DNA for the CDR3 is TGTGCCATCAGTGAGTCTCAGTTCCCCACAGATACGCAGTATTTT.

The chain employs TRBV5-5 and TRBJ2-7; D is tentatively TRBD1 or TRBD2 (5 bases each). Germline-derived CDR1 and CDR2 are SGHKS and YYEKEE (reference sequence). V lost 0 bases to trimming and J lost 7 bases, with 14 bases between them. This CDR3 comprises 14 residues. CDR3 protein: CASSLGFLGVEQYF. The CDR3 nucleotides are TGTGCCAGCAGCTTGGGTTTTCTGGGGGTTGAGCAGTACTTC.

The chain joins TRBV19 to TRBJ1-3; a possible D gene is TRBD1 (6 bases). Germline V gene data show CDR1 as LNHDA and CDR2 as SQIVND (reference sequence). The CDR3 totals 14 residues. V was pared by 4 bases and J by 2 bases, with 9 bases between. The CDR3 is CASSRAGAGNTIYF. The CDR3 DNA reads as TGTGCCAGTAGTAGGGCAGGGGCTGGAAACACCATATATTTT.

Here the CDR3 reads CASSLSDRVHPDLNEKLFF. As DNA, the CDR3 is TGTGCCAGCAGTTTATCGGACAGGGTGCACCCAGACCTAAATGAAAAACTGTTTTTT. This chain joins TRBV27 and TRBJ1-4, with 8 bases lining up with TRBD1. V dropped 0 bases and J dropped 5; count of bases not matched to a gene: 14. The CDR3 loop spans 19 amino acids. Germline CDR1 reads MNHEY; CDR2 reads SMNVEV (reference sequence).

As DNA, the CDR3 is TGTGCCAGTAGCCTCTCGACAGGGCAGTACGAGCAGTACTTC. Translation: CASSLSTGQYEQYF. The V call is TRBV19, the J call TRBJ2-7; 7 bases fit TRBD1. With V trimmed by 6 bases and J by 4 bases, 9 bases remained unmatched. The CDR3 sequence is 14 residues long. Per germline, CDR1 LNHDA and CDR2 SQIVND (reference sequence).

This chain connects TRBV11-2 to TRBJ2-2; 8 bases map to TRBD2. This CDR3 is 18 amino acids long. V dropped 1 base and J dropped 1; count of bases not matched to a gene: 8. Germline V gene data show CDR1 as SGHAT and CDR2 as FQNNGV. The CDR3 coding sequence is TGTGCCAGCAGCTTAGGAGCCCGGACTAGCCGGAACACCGGGGAGCTGTTTTTT. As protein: CASSLGARTSRNTGELFF.

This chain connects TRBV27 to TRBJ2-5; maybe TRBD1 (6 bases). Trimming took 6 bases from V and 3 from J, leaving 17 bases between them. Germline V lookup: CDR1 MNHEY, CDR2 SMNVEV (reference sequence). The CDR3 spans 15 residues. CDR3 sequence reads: CASRTNAGQKETQYF. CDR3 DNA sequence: TGTGCCAGCAGAACTAACGCCGGACAGAAAGAGACCCAGTACTTC.

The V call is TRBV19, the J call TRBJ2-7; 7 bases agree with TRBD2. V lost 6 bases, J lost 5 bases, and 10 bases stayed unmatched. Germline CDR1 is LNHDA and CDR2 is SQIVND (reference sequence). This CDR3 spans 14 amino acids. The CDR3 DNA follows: TGTGCCAGTAGCTCCGGGACTACCCAGCACGAGCAGTACTTC. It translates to CASSSGTTQHEQYF. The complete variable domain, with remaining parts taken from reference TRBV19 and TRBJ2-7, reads DGGITQSPKYLFRKEGQNVTLSCEQNLNHDAMYWYRQDPGQGLRLIYYSQIVNDFQKGDIAEGYSVSREKKESFPLTVTSAQKNPTAFYLCASSSGTTQHEQYFGPGTRLTVT.

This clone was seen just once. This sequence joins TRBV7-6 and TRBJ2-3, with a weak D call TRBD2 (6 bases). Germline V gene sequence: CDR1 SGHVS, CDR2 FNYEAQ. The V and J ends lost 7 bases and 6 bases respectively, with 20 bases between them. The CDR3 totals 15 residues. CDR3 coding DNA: TGTGCCAGCAAAAGGACTCGCCGACTAGTTGATACGCAGTATTTT. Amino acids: CASKRTRRLVDTQYF.

The CDR3 coding sequence is TGTGCCACCGAGACAGGGAGGGACTATGGCTACACCTTC. This translates into CATETGRDYGYTF. This chain joins TRBV10-3 and TRBJ1-2; 7 bases match TRBD1. Germline loops: CDR1 ENHRY, CDR2 SYGVKD. Trimming removed 10 bases from V and 3 bases from J; junction bases left unmatched: 8. The CDR3 extends over 13 amino acids.

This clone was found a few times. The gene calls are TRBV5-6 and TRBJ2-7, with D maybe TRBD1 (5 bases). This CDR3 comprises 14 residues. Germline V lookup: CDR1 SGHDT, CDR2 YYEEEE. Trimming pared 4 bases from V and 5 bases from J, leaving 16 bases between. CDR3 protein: CASSPDSFWHEQYF. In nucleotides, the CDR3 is TGTGCCAGCAGCCCCGACAGTTTTTGGCACGAGCAGTACTTC.